A selection of T cell receptor beta chains follows, all from one sample in a study of patients and donors after allogeneic stem cell transplantation. MiXCR, applied by TCRdb to the RT-PCR reads, yields one record per CDR3 protein. The sample holds about 57,000 distinct CDR3 sequences, 10% to 15% seen once. The source material was blood, either unsorted or a sorted T cell fraction (not recorded which). Receptors were obtained from a human donor who was either an allogeneic HSCT recipient or a stem cell or donor lymphocyte infusion donor (not recorded which). It is not recorded whose cells these are; they may come from a transplant donor. Both conserved end residues are part of each CDR3. The order of the fields is V gene, CDR3 protein.

V gene: TRBV7-2; CDR3 protein: CASSFLNTEAFF
V gene: TRBV25-1; CDR3 protein: CASREGVDREKNTIYF
V gene: TRBV5-1; CDR3 protein: CASSLDRGMDTQYF
V gene: TRBV9; CDR3 protein: CASSPGLGGYNEQFF
V gene: TRBV5-1; CDR3 protein: CASFDSFVFPGELFF
V gene: TRBV9; CDR3 protein: CASSVGLSSYNEQFF
V gene: TRBV18; CDR3 protein: CASSPLGQGTTEAFF
V gene: TRBV9; CDR3 protein: CASSVGEPYNEQFF
V gene: TRBV5-1; CDR3 protein: CASSLYRDYNEQFF
V gene: TRBV5-6; CDR3 protein: CASSSQEWDSRSYGYTF
V gene: TRBV11-3; CDR3 protein: CASSFVDNTGELFF
V gene: TRBV7-9; CDR3 protein: CASTETDSYEQYF
V gene: TRBV18; CDR3 protein: CASSPSGPDTQYF
V gene: TRBV20-1; CDR3 protein: CSASDPGNEQFF
V gene: TRBV12-3/TRBV12-4; CDR3 protein: CASSSFTGTQGTQYF
V gene: TRBV6-5; CDR3 protein: CASAGFGYGYTF
V gene: TRBV10-3; CDR3 protein: CAIASKAETQYF
V gene: TRBV7-6; CDR3 protein: CASSNSGSGADTQYF
V gene: TRBV5-8; CDR3 protein: CASSPTDGGTGGTEAFF
V gene: TRBV21-1; CDR3 protein: CASKRGARSGNTIYF
V gene: TRBV12-3/TRBV12-4; CDR3 protein: CASSRGSSYEQYF
V gene: TRBV27; CDR3 protein: CASSLLGRGDEQYF
V gene: TRBV27; CDR3 protein: CASSGEAGVITDTQYF
V gene: TRBV9; CDR3 protein: CASSRGGATEAFF
V gene: TRBV28; CDR3 protein: CASSLTWDPYEQYF
V gene: TRBV13; CDR3 protein: CASSLSPGLAGTDTQYF
V gene: TRBV29-1; CDR3 protein: CSVGADTQYF
V gene: TRBV10-3; CDR3 protein: CAIKGTSGIDTQYF
V gene: TRBV12-3/TRBV12-4; CDR3 protein: CASSLAQGIEQFF
V gene: TRBV7-7; CDR3 protein: CASSAGTDSYEQYF
V gene: TRBV3-1; CDR3 protein: CASSQGGTGELFF
V gene: TRBV27; CDR3 protein: CASSLQGGLTQYF
V gene: TRBV15; CDR3 protein: CATSSSQGAAEQFF
V gene: TRBV6-5; CDR3 protein: CASRPSRAGELFF
V gene: TRBV7-9; CDR3 protein: CASSLFRDGSNQPQHF
V gene: TRBV6-5; CDR3 protein: CASSYSPGQGSPYGYTF
V gene: TRBV12-3/TRBV12-4; CDR3 protein: CATIPPGGGVNEKLFF
V gene: TRBV7-2; CDR3 protein: CASSLRTSGRNEQFF
V gene: TRBV27; CDR3 protein: CASSSSGPSYNEQFF
V gene: TRBV24-1; CDR3 protein: CATSDAGTGGTDTQYF
V gene: TRBV12-3/TRBV12-4; CDR3 protein: CASSLGISGRTNEQFF
V gene: TRBV5-5; CDR3 protein: CASSGIRDTGELFF
V gene: TRBV5-4; CDR3 protein: CASSLPIPGLAAPNTGELFF
V gene: TRBV12-3/TRBV12-4; CDR3 protein: CASSLAFNEQYF
V gene: TRBV7-7; CDR3 protein: CASSLVVGPGNTIYF
V gene: TRBV20-1; CDR3 protein: CSARVGRDRRTLYGYTF
V gene: TRBV6-6; CDR3 protein: CASSYSRAGIEAFF
V gene: TRBV29-1; CDR3 protein: CSVVGGEGYNEQFF
V gene: TRBV19; CDR3 protein: CASSSLAGEGSYNEQFF
V gene: TRBV19; CDR3 protein: CATLLSTEAFF
V gene: TRBV20-1; CDR3 protein: CSASETTPWEEQFF
V gene: TRBV25-1; CDR3 protein: CASSPGGTEAFF
V gene: TRBV10-3; CDR3 protein: CAISRSGDSVEQYF